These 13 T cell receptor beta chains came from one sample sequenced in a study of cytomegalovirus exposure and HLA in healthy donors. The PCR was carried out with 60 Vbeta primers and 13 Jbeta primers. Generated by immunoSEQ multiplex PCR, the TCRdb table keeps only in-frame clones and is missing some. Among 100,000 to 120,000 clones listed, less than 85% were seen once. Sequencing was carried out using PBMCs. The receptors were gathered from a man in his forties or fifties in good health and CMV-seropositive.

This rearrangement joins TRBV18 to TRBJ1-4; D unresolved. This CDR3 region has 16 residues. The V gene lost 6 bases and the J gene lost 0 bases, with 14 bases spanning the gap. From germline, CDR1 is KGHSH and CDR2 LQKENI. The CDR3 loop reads CASSAQAIATNEKLFF. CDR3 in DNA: TGTGCCAGCTCCGCTCAGGCGATTGCAACTAATGAAAAACTGTTTTTT. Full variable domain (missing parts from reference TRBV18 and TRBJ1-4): NAGVMQNPRHLVRRRGQEARLRCSPMKGHSHVYWYRQLPEEGLKFMVYLQKENIIDESGMPKERFSAEFPKEGPSILRIQQVVRGDSAAYFCASSAQAIATNEKLFFGSGTQLSVL.

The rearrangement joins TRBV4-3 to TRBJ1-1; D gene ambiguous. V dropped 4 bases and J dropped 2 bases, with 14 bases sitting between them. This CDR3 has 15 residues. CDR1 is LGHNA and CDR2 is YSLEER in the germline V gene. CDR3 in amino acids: CASSPHEGRNTEAFF. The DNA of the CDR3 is TGCGCCAGCAGCCCCCATGAGGGTCGAAACACTGAAGCTTTCTTT.

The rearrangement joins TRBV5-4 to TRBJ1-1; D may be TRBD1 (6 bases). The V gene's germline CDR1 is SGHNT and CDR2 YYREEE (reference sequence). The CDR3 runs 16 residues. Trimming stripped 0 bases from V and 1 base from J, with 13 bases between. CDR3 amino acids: CASSLAGVRGNTEAFF. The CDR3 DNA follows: TGTGCCAGCAGCTTGGCGGGCGTCAGGGGGAACACTGAAGCTTTCTTT.

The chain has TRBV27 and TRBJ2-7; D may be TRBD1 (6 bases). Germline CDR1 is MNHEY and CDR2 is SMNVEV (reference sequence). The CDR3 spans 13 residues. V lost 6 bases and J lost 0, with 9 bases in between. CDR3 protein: CASSPGDSYEQYF. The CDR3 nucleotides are TGTGCCAGCAGCCCAGGGGACTCCTACGAGCAGTACTTC.

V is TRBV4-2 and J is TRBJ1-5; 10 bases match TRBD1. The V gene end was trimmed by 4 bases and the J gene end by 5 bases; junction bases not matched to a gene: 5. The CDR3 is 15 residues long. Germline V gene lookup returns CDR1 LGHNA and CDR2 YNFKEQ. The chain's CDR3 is CASSLLGTGDQPQHF. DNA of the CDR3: TGTGCCAGCAGCCTTTTAGGGACAGGGGATCAGCCCCAGCATTTT.

In DNA, the CDR3 is TGTGCCAGCAGACAGAAACAAGGGGTTGGCTACACCTTC. The encoded protein is CASRQKQGVGYTF. This chain connects TRBV4-2 to TRBJ1-2; D perhaps matches TRBD1 (5 bases). The CDR3 sequence is 13 residues long. Germline loops: CDR1 LGHNA, CDR2 YNFKEQ. Trimming pared 6 bases from V and 7 bases from J, leaving 15 bases between.

The CDR3 region is CASSPGGGHEKLFF. The DNA for the CDR3 is TGTGCCAGCAGCCCGGGAGGGGGTCATGAAAAACTGTTTTTT. The chain links TRBV6-6 to TRBJ1-4; D perhaps matches TRBD1 (6 bases). Germline V lookup: CDR1 MNHNY, CDR2 SVGAGI (reference sequence). Trimming took 6 bases from V and 6 from J, leaving 14 bases between them. The CDR3 length is 14 residues.

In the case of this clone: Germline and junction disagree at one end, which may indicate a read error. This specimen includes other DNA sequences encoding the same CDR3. The CDR3 is CASSDLQAPQPQHF. CDR3 sequence (DNA): TGTGCCAGCAGCGATCTACAGGCCCCTCAGCCTCAGCATTTT. The V gene is TRBV6-6, the J gene TRBJ1-5, with D maybe TRBD1 (5 bases). The CDR3 is 14 amino acids. The germline CDR1 and CDR2 sequences are MNHNY and SVGAGI (reference sequence).

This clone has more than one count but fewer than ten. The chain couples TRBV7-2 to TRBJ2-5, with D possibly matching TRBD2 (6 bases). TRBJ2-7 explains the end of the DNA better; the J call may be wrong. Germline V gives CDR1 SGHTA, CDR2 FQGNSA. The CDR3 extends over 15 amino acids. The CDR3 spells CASSLGGLISYEQYF. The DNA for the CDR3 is TGTGCCAGCAGCTTAGGGGGACTCATCTCCTACGAGCAGTACTTC.

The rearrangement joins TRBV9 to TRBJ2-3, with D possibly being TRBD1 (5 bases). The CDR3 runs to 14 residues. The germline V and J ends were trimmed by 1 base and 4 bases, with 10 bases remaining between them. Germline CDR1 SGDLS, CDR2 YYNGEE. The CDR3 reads CASSVQGYPDTQYF. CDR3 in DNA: TGTGCCAGCAGCGTACAGGGTTACCCAGATACGCAGTATTTT.

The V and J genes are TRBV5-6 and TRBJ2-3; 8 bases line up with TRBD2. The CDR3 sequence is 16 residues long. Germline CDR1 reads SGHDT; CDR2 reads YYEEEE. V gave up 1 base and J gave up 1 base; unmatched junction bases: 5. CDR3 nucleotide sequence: TGTGCCAGCAGCTTGATGAGACTAGCGCGCACAGATACGCAGTATTTT. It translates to CASSLMRLARTDTQYF.

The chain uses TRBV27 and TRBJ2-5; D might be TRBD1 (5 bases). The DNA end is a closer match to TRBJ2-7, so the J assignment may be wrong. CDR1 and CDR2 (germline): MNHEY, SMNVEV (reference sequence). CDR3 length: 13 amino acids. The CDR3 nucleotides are TGTGCCAGCAGCCGATACCAGGGATACGAGCAGTACTTC. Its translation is CASSRYQGYEQYF.

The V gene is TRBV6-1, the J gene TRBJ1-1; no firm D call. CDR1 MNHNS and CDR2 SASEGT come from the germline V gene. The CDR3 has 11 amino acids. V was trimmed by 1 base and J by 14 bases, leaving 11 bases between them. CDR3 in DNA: TGTGCCAGCAGTGAAGGGGCAGTATTCTTCTTT. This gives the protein CASSEGAVFFF.